This T cell receptor beta chain stems from a study of prognosis after radiotherapy for stage I lung cancer. Whole-study context: Patients with non-small cell lung cancer were all judged medically inoperable.

Researchers used two-round multiplex PCR to amplify TCR beta CDR3 starting from genomic DNA. Initially, in first-round PCR, primers specific to each TRBV and TRBJ gene were used. Universal primers were used in the second round of PCR. MiXCR, applied by TCRdb to the multiplex PCR reads, yields one record per CDR3 protein. The sample lists roughly 14,000 distinct CDR3 sequences, roughly 31% seen once, with about 27% in the top ten. There were 4.5 to 6 milliliters of peripheral blood drawn at each of two time points. Germline V lookup: CDR1 DFQATT, CDR2 SNEGSKA (reference sequence). CDR3 length: 15 residues. V was clipped by 3 bases and J by 3 bases, with 16 bases between them.

The rearrangement uses TRBV20-1 and TRBJ2-3; perhaps TRBD2 as D (6 bases). Here the sequenced sample was PBMCs, taken before or after stereotactic body radiation therapy (not recorded which). The TCR comes from a donor at least 50 years old with non-small cell lung cancer. CDR3 DNA: TGCAGTGCTAGGGGCCCAGCGGGCCAAACAGATACGCAGTATTTT. It yields the protein CSARGPAGQTDTQYF.